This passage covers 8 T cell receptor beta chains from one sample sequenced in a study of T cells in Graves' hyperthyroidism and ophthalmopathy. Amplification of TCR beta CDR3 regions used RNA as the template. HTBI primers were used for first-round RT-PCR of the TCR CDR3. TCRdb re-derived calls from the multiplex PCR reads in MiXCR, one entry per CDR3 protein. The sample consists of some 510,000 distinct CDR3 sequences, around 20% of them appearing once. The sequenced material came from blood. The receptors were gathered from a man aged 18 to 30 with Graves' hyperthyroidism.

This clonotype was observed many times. For the CDR3, the DNA is TGCGCCAGCAGCTTGACAGGTATCAACACTGAAGCTTTCTTT. As protein: CASSLTGINTEAFF. The chain couples TRBV5-1 to TRBJ1-1; TRBD1 might be the D (5 bases). The CDR3 runs 14 residues. Germline CDR1 is SGHRS and CDR2 is YFSETQ. V lost 1 base and J 2 bases, leaving 9 bases between the germline ends.

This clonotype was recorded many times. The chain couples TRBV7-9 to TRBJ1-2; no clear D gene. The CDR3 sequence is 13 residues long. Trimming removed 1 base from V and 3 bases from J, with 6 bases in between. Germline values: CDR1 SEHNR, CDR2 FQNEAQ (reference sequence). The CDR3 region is CASSLELHYGYTF. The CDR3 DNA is TGTGCCAGCAGCTTAGAACTGCACTATGGCTACACCTTC.

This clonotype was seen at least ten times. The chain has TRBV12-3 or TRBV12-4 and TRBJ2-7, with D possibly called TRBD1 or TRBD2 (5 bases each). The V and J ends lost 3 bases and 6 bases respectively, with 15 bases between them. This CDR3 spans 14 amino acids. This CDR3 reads CASSLGPPGLEQYF. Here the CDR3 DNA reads TGTGCCAGCAGTTTGGGACCCCCGGGGCTCGAGCAGTACTTC.

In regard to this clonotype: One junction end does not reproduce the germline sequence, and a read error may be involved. The CDR3 sequence is CASSNPGEAKSIQYF. The CDR3 nucleotides read TGTGCCAGCAGCAACCCGGGGGAGGCCAAAAGCATTCAGTACTTC. The chain couples TRBV7-2 to TRBJ2-4; a weak D match, TRBD2 (6 bases). The CDR3 totals 15 residues. The germline gives CDR1 SGHTA, CDR2 FQGNSA.

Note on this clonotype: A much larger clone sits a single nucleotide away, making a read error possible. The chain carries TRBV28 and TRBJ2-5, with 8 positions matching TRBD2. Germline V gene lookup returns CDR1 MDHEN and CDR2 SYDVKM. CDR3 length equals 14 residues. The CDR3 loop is CAGSPRGGWETQYF. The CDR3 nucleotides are TGTGCCGGCAGTCCCCGCGGGGGGTGGGAGACCCAGTACTTC. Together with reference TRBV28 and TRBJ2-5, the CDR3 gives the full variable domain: DVKVTQSSRYLVKRTGEKVFLECVQDMDHENMFWYRQDPGLGLRLIYFSYDVKMKEKGDIPEGYSVSREKKERFSLILESASTNQTSMYLCAGSPRGGWETQYFGPGTRLLVL.

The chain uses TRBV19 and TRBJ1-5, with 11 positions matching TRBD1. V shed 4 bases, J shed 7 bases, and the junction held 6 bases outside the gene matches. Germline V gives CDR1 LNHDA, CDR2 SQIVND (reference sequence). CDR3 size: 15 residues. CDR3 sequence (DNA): TGTGCCAGTAGTACCTCCGGGACAGGGGGACAGCCCCAGCATTTT. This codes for CASSTSGTGGQPQHF.

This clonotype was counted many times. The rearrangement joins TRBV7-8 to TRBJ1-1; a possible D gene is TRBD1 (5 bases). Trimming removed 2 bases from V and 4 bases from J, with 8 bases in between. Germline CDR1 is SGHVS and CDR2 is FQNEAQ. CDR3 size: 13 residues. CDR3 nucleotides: TGTGCCAGCAGCTTATGGGACGCCACTGAAGCTTTCTTT. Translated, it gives CASSLWDATEAFF.

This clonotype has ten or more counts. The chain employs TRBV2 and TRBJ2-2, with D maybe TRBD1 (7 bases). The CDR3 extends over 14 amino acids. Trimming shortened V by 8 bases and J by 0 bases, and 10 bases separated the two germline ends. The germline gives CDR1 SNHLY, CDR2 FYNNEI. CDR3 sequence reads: CASGGTANTGELFF. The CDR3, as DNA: TGTGCCAGCGGCGGGACAGCGAACACCGGGGAGCTGTTTTTT.